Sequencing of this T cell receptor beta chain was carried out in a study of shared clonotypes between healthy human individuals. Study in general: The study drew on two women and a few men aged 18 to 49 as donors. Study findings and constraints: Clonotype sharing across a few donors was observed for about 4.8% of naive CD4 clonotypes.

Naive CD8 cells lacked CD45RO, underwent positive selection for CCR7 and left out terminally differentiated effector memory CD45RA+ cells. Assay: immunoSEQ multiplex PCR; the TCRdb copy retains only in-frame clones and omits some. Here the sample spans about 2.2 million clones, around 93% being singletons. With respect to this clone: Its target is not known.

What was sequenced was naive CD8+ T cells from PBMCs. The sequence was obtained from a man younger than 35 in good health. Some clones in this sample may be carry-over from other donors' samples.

The CDR3 nucleotides read TGTGCCAGCAGCTTAGTGTTAGGGGCTCATGGCTACACCTTC. Its translation is CASSLVLGAHGYTF. V usage is TRBV7-9 and J usage is TRBJ1-2, with D perhaps matching TRBD1 (5 bases). This CDR3 spans 14 amino acids. V lost 1 base and J lost 6, with 12 bases in between. Germline lookup yields CDR1 SEHNR and CDR2 FQNEAQ (reference sequence).